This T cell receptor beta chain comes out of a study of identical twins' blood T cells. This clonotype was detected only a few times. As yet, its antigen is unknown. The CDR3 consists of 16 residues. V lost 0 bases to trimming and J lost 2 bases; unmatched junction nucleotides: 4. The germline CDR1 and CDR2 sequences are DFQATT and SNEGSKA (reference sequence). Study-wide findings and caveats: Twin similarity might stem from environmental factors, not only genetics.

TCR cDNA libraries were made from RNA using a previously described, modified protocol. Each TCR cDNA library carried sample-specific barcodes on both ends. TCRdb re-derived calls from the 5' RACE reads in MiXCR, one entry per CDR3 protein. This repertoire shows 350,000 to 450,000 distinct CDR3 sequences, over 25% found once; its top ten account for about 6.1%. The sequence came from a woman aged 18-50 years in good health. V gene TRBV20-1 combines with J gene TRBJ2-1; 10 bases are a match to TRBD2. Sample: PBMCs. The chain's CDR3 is CSARDSGLAAYNEQFF. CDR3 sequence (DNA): TGCAGTGCTAGAGATTCCGGACTAGCGGCCTACAATGAGCAGTTCTTC.